The 5 T cell receptor beta chains below all came from one sample that was sequenced in a study of T cell changes during pregnancy in multiple sclerosis. Using immunoSEQ multiplex PCR, the repertoire was profiled, and TCRdb retains in-frame clones only, with some absent. The repertoire holds fewer than 25,000 clones, with 75% to 90% as singletons. The sequences come from CD8+ T cells from peripheral blood mononuclear cells, collected in the first trimester of pregnancy. Receptor source: a female donor with multiple sclerosis, enrolled in a pregnancy study.

This chain links TRBV4-3 with TRBJ2-2, with D possibly TRBD1 on 7 matching bases. V was pared by 6 bases and J by 0 bases, with 17 bases between. CDR3 length equals 17 residues. The germline V gene has CDR1 LGHNA and CDR2 YSLEER. The CDR3: CASRGGQAAPNTGELFF. The CDR3 coding sequence is TGCGCCAGCAGGGGAGGACAGGCGGCTCCGAACACCGGGGAGCTGTTTTTT.

The chain has TRBV28 and TRBJ2-2, with D uncertain. Germline V gene lookup returns CDR1 MDHEN and CDR2 SYDVKM. CDR3 length equals 18 residues. The V gene lost 7 bases and the J gene lost 4 bases, with 25 bases spanning the gap. The CDR3 here is CASTTRHKTMRVTGELFF. CDR3 bases: TGTGCCAGCACCACCCGGCACAAAACTATGCGTGTCACCGGGGAGCTGTTTTTT. Full variable domain (rest looked up from reference TRBV28 and TRBJ2-2): DVKVTQSSRYLVKRTGEKVFLECVQDMDHENMFWYRQDPGLGLRLIYFSYDVKMKEKGDIPEGYSVSREKKERFSLILESASTNQTSMYLCASTTRHKTMRVTGELFFGEGSRLTVL.

The gene calls are TRBV6-1 and TRBJ2-1; TRBD2 might be the D (5 bases). CDR1 and CDR2 from the germline V gene are MNHNS and SASEGT. V lost 1 base, J lost 11 bases, and 12 bases lay in between. The CDR3 length is 13 residues. The CDR3 nucleotides read TGTGCCAGCAGTGAAGGTCGCGGGCTAAAGCAGTTCTTC. Amino acid sequence: CASSEGRGLKQFF.

The V gene is TRBV2, the J gene TRBJ2-3, with no clear D. Trimming stripped 6 bases from V and 3 bases from J, with 4 bases between. Germline V lookup: CDR1 SNHLY, CDR2 FYNNEI. The CDR3 loop spans 11 amino acids. The CDR3 DNA sequence: TGTGCCAGCAGCCGTACAGATACGCAGTATTTT. It translates to CASSRTDTQYF.

J is TRBJ1-5 and V is TRBV7-3; D is ambiguous. Trimming removed 6 bases at V and 6 bases at J, with 12 bases between. This CDR3 is built from 13 residues. Germline CDR1 reads SGHTA; CDR2 reads FQGTGA. CDR3 residues: CASSQTFGQPQHF. The CDR3 DNA reads TGTGCCAGCAGTCAGACTTTCGGTCAGCCCCAGCATTTT.